This T cell receptor (beta chain) is drawn from a study of T cell responses to AZD1222 COVID-19 vaccine. On this clone itself: The antigen remains undetermined.

The germline V gene encodes CDR1 GTSNPN and CDR2 SVGIG (reference sequence). The V and J ends lost 0 bases and 5 bases respectively, with 16 bases between them. The length of the CDR3 is 15 residues. Sequencing used immunoSEQ multiplex PCR; TCRdb keeps in-frame clones, though not all of them. The data contain approximately 110,000 clones, approximately 85% of them singletons. The study, taken as a whole, reports: Sampled repertoires all dated from after the peak T cell response.

V and J are TRBV30 and TRBJ2-5, with D perhaps matching TRBD2 (6 bases). The TCR comes from an adult who received the AZD1222 COVID-19 vaccine. This sample comprised peripheral blood, obtained 28 days after the second AZD1222 dose. CDR3 coding DNA: TGTGCCTGGAGTGTTTTGGGGGAGGATGGGGAGACCCAGTACTTC. Residues: CAWSVLGEDGETQYF. Filled out from reference TRBV30 and TRBJ2-5, the complete variable domain reads SQTIHQWPATLVQPVGSPLSLECTVEGTSNPNLYWYRQAAGRGLQLLFYSVGIGQISSEVPQNLSASRPQDRQFILSSKKLLLSDSGFYLCAWSVLGEDGETQYFGPGTRLLVL.